The 26 T cell receptor beta chains below were found in one sample sequenced in a study of human T cells and chemical hapten exposure. Specified time point: pre-sensitization, week 0. Treatment noted: therapeutic diphenylcyclopropenone sensitization with weekly scalp DPC. In TCRdb, the RACE reads were re-called with MiXCR into one record per CDR3 protein. The table has 350,000 to 400,000 distinct CDR3 sequences, roughly 5.3% seen once. The source was whole blood, collected in connection with sensitization to the hapten diphenylcyclopropenone (DPC). The receptors come from a woman aged 50 to 60 with alopecia areata. Some clones in this sample may be carry-over from other donors' samples.

The rearrangement links TRBV5-1 to TRBJ1-1; the match to TRBD1 covers 9 bases. After removal of 0 bases from V and 5 bases from J, the junction contained 5 bases not matched to a gene. The length of the CDR3 is 15 residues. The germline gives CDR1 SGHRS, CDR2 YFSETQ. CDR3 region: CASSLGDRDLTEAFF. The CDR3 DNA sequence: TGCGCCAGCAGCTTGGGGGACAGGGATTTGACTGAAGCTTTCTTT.

This clonotype was seen repeatedly, ten times or more. The rearrangement uses TRBV4-1 and TRBJ1-2; D is possibly TRBD1 (5 bases). V was shortened by 5 bases and J by 2 bases, with 12 bases between the two germline ends. Germline-derived CDR1 and CDR2 are MGHRA and YSYEKL. CDR3 length equals 14 residues. CDR3 region: CASSATTGNYGYTF. The CDR3, as DNA: TGCGCCAGCAGCGCAACTACAGGAAACTATGGCTACACCTTC.

Many counts were recorded for this clonotype. The V call is TRBV5-6, the J call TRBJ1-5; maybe TRBD1 (6 bases). Germline CDR1 is SGHDT and CDR2 is YYEEEE. V lost 4 bases to trimming and J lost 1 base, with 12 bases between them. The CDR3 has 15 amino acids. The CDR3 region is CASSQQGNSNQPQHF. CDR3 nucleotide sequence: TGTGCCAGCAGCCAACAGGGAAACAGCAATCAGCCCCAGCATTTT.

Only one count was recorded for this clonotype. The genes are TRBV5-4 and TRBJ2-3, with a weak D call TRBD2 (5 bases). Trimming took 3 bases from V and 3 from J, leaving 11 bases between them. Germline CDR1 reads SGHNT; CDR2 reads YYREEE (reference sequence). The CDR3 has 14 amino acids. The CDR3 here is CASSSLAKTDTQYF. Written as DNA, the CDR3 is TGTGCCAGCAGCTCCTTAGCGAAAACAGATACGCAGTATTTT.

This clonotype showed up many times. The chain is built from TRBV6-5 and TRBJ2-7, with a tentative D call TRBD1 (5 bases). The CDR3 runs to 12 residues. V shed 6 bases and J shed 5 bases, with 11 bases lying between them. CDR1 is MNHEY, CDR2 SVGAGI, per germline. The CDR3: CASSQGAHEQYF. DNA of the CDR3: TGTGCCAGCAGCCAGGGTGCCCACGAGCAGTACTTC.

This clonotype was seen ten or more times. This chain connects TRBV29-1 to TRBJ1-1; D remains ambiguous. The CDR3 totals 14 residues. The germline gives CDR1 SQVTM, CDR2 ANQGSEA. V lost 7 bases, J lost 1 base, and 16 bases lay in between. The CDR3 reads CSALHDKTNTEAFF. The CDR3, as DNA: TGCAGCGCCCTACACGACAAGACGAACACTGAAGCTTTCTTT.

This clonotype has only a few counts. The V gene is TRBV5-5, the J gene TRBJ1-1; the D is unclear. CDR1 and CDR2 (germline): SGHKS, YYEKEE (reference sequence). V shed 4 bases and J shed 6 bases, with 10 bases lying between them. This CDR3 contains 12 residues. The DNA for the CDR3 is TGTGCCAGCAGCGCCGGACGGGCTGAAGCTTTCTTT. It encodes CASSAGRAEAFF.

This clonotype was seen ten or more times. The chain carries TRBV7-2 and TRBJ1-6, with 7 bases matching TRBD1. The germline V gene encodes CDR1 SGHTA and CDR2 FQGNSA. The CDR3 spans 13 residues. V lost 5 bases, J lost 10 bases, and 5 bases stayed unmatched. This CDR3 reads CASSRQGGSPLHF. The CDR3 nucleotides are TGTGCCAGCAGCCGACAGGGCGGATCACCCCTCCACTTT.

This clonotype was observed once. This chain links TRBV30 with TRBJ2-1; 9 nucleotides align to TRBD2. The CDR3 runs to 12 residues. In germline, CDR1 is GTSNPN, CDR2 SVGIG (reference sequence). The ends lost 2 bases at V and 12 bases at J; junction bases unmatched: 5. The DNA of the CDR3 is TGTGCCTGGAGTCCCCCAGCGGGAGGGCAGTTCTTC. Translating gives CAWSPPAGGQFF.

The table lists this clonotype with many counts. This chain uses TRBV12-5 with TRBJ1-1, with D maybe TRBD1 (5 bases). Trimming shortened V by 0 bases and J by 1 base, and 9 bases separated the two germline ends. There are 15 residues in the CDR3. CDR1 is LGHNT, CDR2 FRNRAP, per germline. This CDR3 is CASGLVGAGNTEAFF. In nucleotides, the CDR3 is TGTGCTAGTGGTTTGGTAGGGGCAGGGAACACTGAAGCTTTCTTT.

This clonotype was detected ten times or more. The V and J genes are TRBV28 and TRBJ2-1; possible D gene TRBD1, 5 bases. The CDR3 spans 17 residues. Germline V gives CDR1 MDHEN, CDR2 SYDVKM. Trimming took off 6 bases at V and 3 bases at J, with 21 bases between the two ends. CDR3 DNA: TGTGCCAGCAGCAAAACTCGGACGGTGGGGCTCTACAATGAGCAGTTCTTC. It codes for CASSKTRTVGLYNEQFF.

This chain links TRBV29-1 with TRBJ1-4; D gene ambiguous. The CDR3 length is 14 residues. In germline, CDR1 is SQVTM, CDR2 ANQGSEA. V was cut by 6 bases and J by 0 bases, with 11 bases left in between. The CDR3 region is CSVLPDSTNEKLFF. The CDR3 coding sequence is TGCAGCGTGCTTCCGGATTCAACTAATGAAAAACTGTTTTTT.

This clonotype was picked up a small number of times. The gene calls are TRBV20-1 and TRBJ2-7; D is undetermined. In germline, CDR1 is DFQATT, CDR2 SNEGSKA (reference sequence). V dropped 5 bases and J dropped 3 bases, with 14 bases sitting between them. This CDR3 contains 13 residues. This CDR3 is CSALPPVIYEQYF. DNA of the CDR3: TGCAGTGCTCTCCCCCCGGTAATCTACGAGCAGTACTTC.

This clonotype was detected only a few times. V gene TRBV20-1 combines with J gene TRBJ1-2; TRBD1 agrees at 10 bases. V shed 1 base, J shed 7 bases, and the junction held 3 bases outside the gene matches. Germline CDR1 DFQATT, CDR2 SNEGSKA (reference sequence). This CDR3 spans 13 amino acids. CDR3 region: CSARGTGGFGYTF. Written as DNA, the CDR3 is TGCAGTGCTAGAGGGACAGGGGGTTTTGGCTACACCTTC.

The gene calls are TRBV5-6 and TRBJ2-7; D unclear. CDR1 SGHDT and CDR2 YYEEEE come from the germline V gene. Trimming shortened V by 1 base and J by 7 bases, and 9 bases separated the two germline ends. The CDR3 has 12 amino acids. CDR3: CASSLLYGEQYF. CDR3 sequence (DNA): TGTGCCAGCAGCTTGTTGTATGGAGAGCAGTACTTC.

This clonotype has at least ten counts. V and J are TRBV7-2 and TRBJ2-5, with D uncertain. CDR1 and CDR2 from the germline V gene are SGHTA and FQGNSA. The ends were cut back, 5 bases at V and 3 bases at J, with 10 bases in the middle. The CDR3 covers 13 residues. CDR3 loop: CASSPRFKETQYF. The CDR3 DNA follows: TGTGCCAGCAGCCCTAGGTTCAAAGAGACCCAGTACTTC.

At least ten counts were recorded for this clonotype. The chain couples TRBV29-1 to TRBJ2-1, with no clear D. CDR3 size: 10 residues. The germline gives CDR1 SQVTM, CDR2 ANQGSEA. V gave up 1 base and J gave up 15 bases, with 10 bases separating them. The CDR3, as DNA: TGCAGCGTTGAAGCGCCCCGGGCGTTCTTC. Protein: CSVEAPRAFF.

The V call is TRBV5-1, the J call TRBJ2-5; D might be TRBD1 (6 bases). V was trimmed by 7 bases and J by 2 bases, leaving 15 bases between them. CDR3 length equals 14 residues. Germline assignment: CDR1 SGHRS and CDR2 YFSETQ. CDR3 sequence: CASGSGRGQETQYF. CDR3 sequence (DNA): TGCGCCAGCGGCTCCGGTAGGGGGCAAGAGACCCAGTACTTC.

This clonotype has only a few counts. This chain links TRBV5-1 with TRBJ2-7; tentative D call: TRBD2 (6 bases). Looked up from germline, CDR1 is SGHRS and CDR2 is YFSETQ. Trimming removed 0 bases at V and 1 base at J, with 11 bases between. CDR3 length: 15 amino acids. As DNA, the CDR3 is TGCGCCAGCAGCTTGGTGACGGACTATTCCTACGAGCAGTACTTC. Its translation is CASSLVTDYSYEQYF. The complete variable domain, with remaining parts taken from reference TRBV5-1 and TRBJ2-7, reads KAGVTQTPRYLIKTRGQQVTLSCSPISGHRSVSWYQQTPGQGLQFLFEYFSETQRNKGNFPGRFSGRQFSNSRSEMNVSTLELGDSALYLCASSLVTDYSYEQYFGPGTRLTVT.

In this sample, this clonotype turned up many times. The chain carries TRBV3-1 and TRBJ1-5; D unclear. Looked up from germline, CDR1 is LGHDT and CDR2 is YNNKEL (reference sequence). Trimming cost V 3 bases and J 6 bases, with 12 bases left between them. The CDR3 spans 14 residues. As DNA, the CDR3 is TGTGCCAGCAGCCACCCCGGAATTGGTCAGCCCCAGCATTTT. Its translation is CASSHPGIGQPQHF.

There are many counts of this clonotype. CDR3: CASGRARGGLEAFF. CDR3 sequence (DNA): TGCGCCAGCGGGAGGGCTCGAGGGGGCCTTGAAGCTTTCTTT. V usage is TRBV5-1 and J usage is TRBJ1-1, with 7 bases fitting TRBD1. The CDR3 covers 14 residues. Germline V CDR1 and CDR2: SGHRS, YFSETQ. V gave up 7 bases and J gave up 7 bases; unmatched junction bases: 13.

V gene TRBV6-6 combines with J gene TRBJ1-5; D is unresolved. In germline, CDR1 is MNHNY, CDR2 SVGAGI (reference sequence). The length of the CDR3 is 15 residues. The V end lost 4 bases, the J end lost 4 bases, and 14 bases lay between the germline ends. In DNA form, the CDR3 reads TGTGCCAGCAGTTTGGGGTTTACCGGGAATCAGCCCCAGCATTTT. It translates to CASSLGFTGNQPQHF.

The J gene is TRBJ2-7, the V gene TRBV28, with 10 bases aligning to TRBD1. The J segment lost 3 bases and the V segment lost 4 bases, leaving 3 bases of the junction unmatched. CDR1 is MDHEN and CDR2 is SYDVKM in the germline V gene. CDR3 length: 14 amino acids. The CDR3 loop reads CASSWTGGYYEQYF. The CDR3 DNA is TGTGCCAGCAGTTGGACAGGGGGTTACTACGAGCAGTACTTC. The variable domain in full, with the rest retrieved from reference TRBV28 and TRBJ2-7, is DVKVTQSSRYLVKRTGEKVFLECVQDMDHENMFWYRQDPGLGLRLIYFSYDVKMKEKGDIPEGYSVSREKKERFSLILESASTNQTSMYLCASSWTGGYYEQYFGPGTRLTVT.

A few counts support this clonotype. This rearrangement joins TRBV3-1 to TRBJ1-1; D remains unclear. Germline V CDR1 and CDR2: LGHDT, YNNKEL (reference sequence). V was pared by 6 bases and J by 12 bases, with 20 bases between. This CDR3 is built from 13 residues. In DNA, the CDR3 is TGTGCCAGCAGGGGTCCCGGAGCCCCGCGGACTTTCTTT. Residues: CASRGPGAPRTFF.

To note about this clonotype: This may come from a read error, since a much larger clone is one base off. The genes are TRBV5-1 and TRBJ2-7; D is unresolved. Germline lookup yields CDR1 SGHRS and CDR2 YFSETQ. The CDR3 totals 14 residues. Trimming shortened V by 0 bases and J by 5 bases, and 12 bases separated the two germline ends. This CDR3 is CASSLGSVCDEQYF. Written as DNA, the CDR3 is TGCGCCAGCAGCTTGGGTTCGGTATGCGACGAGCAGTACTTC.

The chain employs TRBV7-9 and TRBJ1-1; 7 nucleotides align to TRBD1. The CDR3 is 15 residues long. Unmatched junction bases numbered 6, after V lost 4 bases and J lost 1 base. The germline V gene has CDR1 SEHNR and CDR2 FQNEAQ (reference sequence). CDR3 nucleotides: TGTGCCAGCAGCTCCCGGACAGGAGAGAACACTGAAGCTTTCTTT. Its protein is CASSSRTGENTEAFF. The whole variable domain, remainder taken from reference TRBV7-9 and TRBJ1-1, is DTGVSQNPRHKITKRGQNVTFRCDPISEHNRLYWYRQTLGQGPEFLTYFQNEAQLEKSRLLSDRFSAERPKGSFSTLEIQRTEQGDSAMYLCASSSRTGENTEAFFGQGTRLTVV.